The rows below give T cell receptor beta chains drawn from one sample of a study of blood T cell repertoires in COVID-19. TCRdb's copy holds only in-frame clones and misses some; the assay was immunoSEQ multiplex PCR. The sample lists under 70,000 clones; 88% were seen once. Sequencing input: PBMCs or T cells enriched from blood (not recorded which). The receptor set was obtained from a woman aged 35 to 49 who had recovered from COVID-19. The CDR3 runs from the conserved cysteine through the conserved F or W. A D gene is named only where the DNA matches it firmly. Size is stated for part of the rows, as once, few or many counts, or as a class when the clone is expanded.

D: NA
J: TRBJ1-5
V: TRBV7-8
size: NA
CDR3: CASSQRTANQPQHF
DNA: TGTGCCAGCAGCCAACGGACAGCTAATCAGCCCCAGCATTTT

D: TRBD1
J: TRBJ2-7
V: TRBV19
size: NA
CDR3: CASSAPPGQNTYEQYF
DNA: TGTGCCAGTAGTGCGCCGCCGGGACAGAACACCTACGAGCAGTACTTC

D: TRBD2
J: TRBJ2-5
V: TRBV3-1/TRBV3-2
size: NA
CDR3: CASSQDGAGGETQYF
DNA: TGTGCCAGCAGCCAAGACGGAGCGGGGGGGGAGACCCAGTACTTC

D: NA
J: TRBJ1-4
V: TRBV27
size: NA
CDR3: CASSWGVNEKLFF
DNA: TGTGCCAGCAGCTGGGGGGTAAATGAAAAACTGTTTTTT

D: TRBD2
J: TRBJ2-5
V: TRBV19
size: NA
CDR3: CASSRALPSGGETQYF
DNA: TGTGCCAGTAGTCGTGCCCTTCCTAGCGGCGGGGAGACCCAGTACTTC

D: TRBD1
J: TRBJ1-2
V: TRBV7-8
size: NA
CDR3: CASSPEDRVVDGYTF
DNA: TGTGCCAGCAGCCCCGAGGACAGGGTGGTAGATGGCTACACCTTC

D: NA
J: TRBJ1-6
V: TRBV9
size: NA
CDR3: CASSPRQVNSPLHF
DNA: TGTGCCAGCAGCCCAAGACAGGTTAATTCACCCCTCCACTTT

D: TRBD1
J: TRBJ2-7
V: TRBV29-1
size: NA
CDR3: CSVEEGRTGSGEQYF
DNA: TGCAGCGTTGAAGAAGGGCGGACAGGGTCGGGCGAGCAGTACTTC

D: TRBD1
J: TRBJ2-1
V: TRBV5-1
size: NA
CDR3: CASSLDRGYNEQFF
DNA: TGCGCCAGCAGCTTGGACAGGGGGTACAATGAGCAGTTCTTC

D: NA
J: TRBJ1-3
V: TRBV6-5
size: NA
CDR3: CASRTGKPGNTIYF
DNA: TGTGCCAGCAGAACAGGGAAGCCTGGAAACACCATATATTTT

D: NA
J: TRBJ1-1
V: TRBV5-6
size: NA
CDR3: CASSLLWLQGEAKDTEAFF
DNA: TGTGCCAGCAGCTTGCTATGGCTACAGGGTGAGGCCAAGGACACTGAAGCTTTCTTT

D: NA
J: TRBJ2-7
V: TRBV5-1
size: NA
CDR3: CASSLERGFTYEQYF
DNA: TGCGCCAGCAGCTTGGAAAGGGGGTTCACCTACGAGCAGTACTTC

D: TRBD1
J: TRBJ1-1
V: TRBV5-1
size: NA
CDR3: CASSSGTGGTNTEAFF
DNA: TGCGCCAGCAGCTCGGGGACAGGGGGCACGAACACTGAAGCTTTCTTT

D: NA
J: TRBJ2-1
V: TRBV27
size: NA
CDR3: CASSLQGYNEQFF
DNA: TGTGCCAGCAGTCTCCAGGGGTACAATGAGCAGTTCTTC

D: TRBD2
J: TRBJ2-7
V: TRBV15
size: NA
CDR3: CATSRPPLGGGFYEQYF
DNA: TGTGCCACCAGCAGGCCACCCCTTGGCGGGGGATTCTACGAGCAGTACTTC

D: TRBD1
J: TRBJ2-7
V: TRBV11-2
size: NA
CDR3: CASSLVTGAAYEQYF
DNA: TGTGCCAGCAGCTTAGTTACAGGGGCCGCCTACGAGCAGTACTTC

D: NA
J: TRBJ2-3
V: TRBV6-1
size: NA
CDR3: CASSEAGHNTDTQYF
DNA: TGTGCCAGCAGTGAAGCAGGACACAACACAGATACGCAGTATTTT

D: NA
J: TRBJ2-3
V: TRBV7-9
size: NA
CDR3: CASSLEGPDTQYF
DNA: TGTGCCAGCAGCTTAGAGGGGCCAGATACGCAGTATTTT

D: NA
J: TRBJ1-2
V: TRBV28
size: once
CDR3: CASSFTGLGGGYTF
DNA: TGTGCCAGCAGTTTCACGGGACTGGGAGGGGGCTACACCTTC

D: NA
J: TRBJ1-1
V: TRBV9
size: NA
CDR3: CASSAGRMNTEAFF
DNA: TGTGCCAGCAGTGCGGGACGGATGAACACTGAAGCTTTCTTT